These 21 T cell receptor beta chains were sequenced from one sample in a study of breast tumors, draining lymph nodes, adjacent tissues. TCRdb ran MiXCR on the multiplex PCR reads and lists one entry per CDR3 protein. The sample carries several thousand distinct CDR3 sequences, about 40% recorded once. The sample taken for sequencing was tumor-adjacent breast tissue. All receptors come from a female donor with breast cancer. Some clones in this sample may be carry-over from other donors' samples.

In nucleotides, the CDR3 is TGTGCCAGCACCCGAATCGGACAGGGGTTAGTCGATGAGCAGTTCTTC. Protein: CASTRIGQGLVDEQFF. The chain recombines TRBV6-1 with TRBJ2-1, with TRBD1 matching over 9 bases. From germline, CDR1 is MNHNS and CDR2 SASEGT. The CDR3 covers 16 residues. The J segment lost 8 bases and the V segment lost 7 bases, leaving 15 bases of the junction unmatched.

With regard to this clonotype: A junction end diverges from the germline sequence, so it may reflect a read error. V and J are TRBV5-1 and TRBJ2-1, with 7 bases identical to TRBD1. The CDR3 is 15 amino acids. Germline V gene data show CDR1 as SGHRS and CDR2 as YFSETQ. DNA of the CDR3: TGCTCCAGCAGCTTTACAGGGGCTTCCTACATTGAGCAGTTCTTC. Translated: CSSSFTGASYIEQFF.

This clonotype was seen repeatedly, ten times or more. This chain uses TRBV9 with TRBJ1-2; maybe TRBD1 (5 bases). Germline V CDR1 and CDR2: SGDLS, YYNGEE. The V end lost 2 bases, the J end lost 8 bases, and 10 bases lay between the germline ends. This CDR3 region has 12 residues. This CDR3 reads CASSVGGDGYTF. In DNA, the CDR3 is TGTGCCAGCAGCGTGGGAGGGGACGGCTACACCTTC.

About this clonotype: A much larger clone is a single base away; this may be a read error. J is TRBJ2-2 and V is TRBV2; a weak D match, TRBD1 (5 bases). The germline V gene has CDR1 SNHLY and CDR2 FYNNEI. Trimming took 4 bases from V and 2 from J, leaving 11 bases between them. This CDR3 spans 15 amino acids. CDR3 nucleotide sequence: TGTGCCAGCAGTGGGGCAGGGCGAAACACCGGGGAGCTGTTTTTT. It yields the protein CASSGAGRNTGELFF.

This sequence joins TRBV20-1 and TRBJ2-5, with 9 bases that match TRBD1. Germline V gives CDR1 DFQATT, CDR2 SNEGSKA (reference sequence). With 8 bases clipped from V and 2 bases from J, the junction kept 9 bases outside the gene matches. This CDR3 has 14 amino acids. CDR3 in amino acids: CSKTGTGWQETQYF. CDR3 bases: TGCAGTAAAACAGGGACAGGGTGGCAAGAGACCCAGTACTTC.

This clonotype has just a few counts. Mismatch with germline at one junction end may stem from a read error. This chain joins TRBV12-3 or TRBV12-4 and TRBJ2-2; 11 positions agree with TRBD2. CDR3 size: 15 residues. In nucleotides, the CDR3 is TGTGCCAGCAGTACTAGCGGGAGCGAACACCGGGGAGCTGTTTTT. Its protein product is CASSTSGSEHRGAVF.

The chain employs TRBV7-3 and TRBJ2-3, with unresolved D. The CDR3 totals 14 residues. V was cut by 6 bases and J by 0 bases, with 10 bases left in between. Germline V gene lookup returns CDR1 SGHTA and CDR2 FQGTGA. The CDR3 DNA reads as TGTGCCAGCAGTTCTGATCCCAGCACAGATACGCAGTATTTT. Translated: CASSSDPSTDTQYF.

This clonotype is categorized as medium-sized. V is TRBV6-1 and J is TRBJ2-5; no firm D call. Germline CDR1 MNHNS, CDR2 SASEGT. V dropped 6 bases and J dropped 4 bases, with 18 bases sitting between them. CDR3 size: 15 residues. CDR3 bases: TGTGCCAGCAGCGAGCCAGGCTGGGTAATAGAGACCCAGTACTTC. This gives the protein CASSEPGWVIETQYF.

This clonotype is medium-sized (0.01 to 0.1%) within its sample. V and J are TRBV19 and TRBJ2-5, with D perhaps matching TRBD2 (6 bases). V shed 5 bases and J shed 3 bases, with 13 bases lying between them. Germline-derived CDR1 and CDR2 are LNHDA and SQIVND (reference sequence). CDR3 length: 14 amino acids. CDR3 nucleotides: TGTGCCAGTAGTCCTCTGGGACTTGAAGAGACCCAGTACTTC. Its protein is CASSPLGLEETQYF.

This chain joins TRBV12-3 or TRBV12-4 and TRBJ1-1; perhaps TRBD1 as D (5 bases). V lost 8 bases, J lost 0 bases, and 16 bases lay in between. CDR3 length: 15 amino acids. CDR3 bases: TGTGCCAGCCAGAAGCAGGGAGGAATGAACACTGAAGCTTTCTTT. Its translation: CASQKQGGMNTEAFF.

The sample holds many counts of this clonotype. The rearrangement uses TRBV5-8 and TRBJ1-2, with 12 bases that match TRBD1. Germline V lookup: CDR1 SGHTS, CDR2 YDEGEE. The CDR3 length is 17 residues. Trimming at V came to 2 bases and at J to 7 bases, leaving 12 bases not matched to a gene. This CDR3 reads CASSFPGQGASEGGYTF. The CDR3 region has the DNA TGTGCCAGCAGCTTCCCGGGACAGGGGGCTTCGGAGGGTGGCTACACCTTC.

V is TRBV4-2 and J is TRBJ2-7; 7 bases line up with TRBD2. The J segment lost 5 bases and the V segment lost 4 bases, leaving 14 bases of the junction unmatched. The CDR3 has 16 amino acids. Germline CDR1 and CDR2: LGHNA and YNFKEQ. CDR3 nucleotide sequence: TGTGCCAGCAGCCTCAGTAGCGGGTTCGTCGGGAACGAGCAGTACTTC. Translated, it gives CASSLSSGFVGNEQYF.

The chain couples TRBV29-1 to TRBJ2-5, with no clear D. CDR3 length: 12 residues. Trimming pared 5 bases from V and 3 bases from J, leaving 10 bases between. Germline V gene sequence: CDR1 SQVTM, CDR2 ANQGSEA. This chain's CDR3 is CSVQSGEETQYF. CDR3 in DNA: TGCAGCGTTCAATCGGGCGAAGAGACCCAGTACTTC.

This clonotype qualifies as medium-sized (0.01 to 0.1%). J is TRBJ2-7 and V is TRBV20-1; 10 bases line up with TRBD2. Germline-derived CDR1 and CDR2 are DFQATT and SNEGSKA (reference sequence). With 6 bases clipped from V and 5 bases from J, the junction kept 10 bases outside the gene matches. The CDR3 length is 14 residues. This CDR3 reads CSARQFLAGDEQYF. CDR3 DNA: TGCAGTGCCCGCCAATTTCTAGCGGGAGACGAGCAGTACTTC.

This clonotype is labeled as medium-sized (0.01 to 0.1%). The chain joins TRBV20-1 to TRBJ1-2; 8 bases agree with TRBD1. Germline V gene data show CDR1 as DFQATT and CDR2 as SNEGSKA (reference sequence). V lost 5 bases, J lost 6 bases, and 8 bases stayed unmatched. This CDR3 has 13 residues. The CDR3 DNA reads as TGCAGTGCTTCGTCAGGGGGCGCCAATGGCTACACCTTC. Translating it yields CSASSGGANGYTF.

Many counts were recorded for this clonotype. The CDR3 spells CASSMDRGRSVNYGYTF. The CDR3 nucleotides read TGTGCCAGTAGTATGGACAGGGGGCGGTCAGTTAACTATGGCTACACCTTC. This rearrangement joins TRBV19 to TRBJ1-2; 11 bases fit TRBD1. With 3 bases clipped from V and 1 base from J, the junction kept 7 bases outside the gene matches. Germline loops: CDR1 LNHDA, CDR2 SQIVND (reference sequence). CDR3 size: 17 residues.

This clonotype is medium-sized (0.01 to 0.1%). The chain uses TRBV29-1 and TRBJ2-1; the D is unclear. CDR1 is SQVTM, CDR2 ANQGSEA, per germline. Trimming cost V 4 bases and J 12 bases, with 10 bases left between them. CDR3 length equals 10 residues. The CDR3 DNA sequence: TGCAGCGTTGTTTCCAGTGCGCAGTTCTTC. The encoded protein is CSVVSSAQFF.

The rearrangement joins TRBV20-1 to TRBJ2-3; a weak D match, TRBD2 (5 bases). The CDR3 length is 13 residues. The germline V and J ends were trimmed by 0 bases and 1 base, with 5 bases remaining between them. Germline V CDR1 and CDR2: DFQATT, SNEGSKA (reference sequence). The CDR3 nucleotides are TGCAGTGCTAGAGATAGCGGCACAGATACGCAGTATTTT. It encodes CSARDSGTDTQYF.

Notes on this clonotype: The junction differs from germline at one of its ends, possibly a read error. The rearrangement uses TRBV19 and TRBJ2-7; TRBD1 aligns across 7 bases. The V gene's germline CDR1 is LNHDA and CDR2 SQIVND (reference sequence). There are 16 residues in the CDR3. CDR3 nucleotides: TGTGCCAGTAGTCCCTGTCCCGGGACAGTCTCCTACGAGCAGCACTTC. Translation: CASSPCPGTVSYEQHF.

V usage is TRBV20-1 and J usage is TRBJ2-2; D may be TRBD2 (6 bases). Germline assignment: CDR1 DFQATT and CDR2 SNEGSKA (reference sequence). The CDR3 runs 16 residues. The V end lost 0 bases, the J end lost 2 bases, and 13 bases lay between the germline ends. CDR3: CSARDRWRVNTGELFF. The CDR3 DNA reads TGCAGTGCTAGAGATCGATGGAGGGTCAACACCGGGGAGCTGTTTTTT.

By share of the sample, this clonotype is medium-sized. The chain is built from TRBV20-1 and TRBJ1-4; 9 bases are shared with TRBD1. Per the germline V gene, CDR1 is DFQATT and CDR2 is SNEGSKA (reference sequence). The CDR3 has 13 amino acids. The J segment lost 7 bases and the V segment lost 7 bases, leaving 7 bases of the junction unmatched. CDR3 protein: CSVPGQGIEKLFF. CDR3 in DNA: TGCAGTGTGCCGGGACAGGGAATTGAAAAACTGTTTTTT.